The next 19 T cell receptor beta chains were all read from a single sample in a study of lymphopenia after photon versus proton radiotherapy. The assay was immunoSEQ multiplex PCR, and TCRdb's table has in-frame clones only and misses some. The sample includes 89,000 or so clones, 65% to 85% of them seen just once. The sequences come from peripheral blood, collected from a patient treated with proton-based radiotherapy. The receptors derive from a man aged 60 to 69 with pancreatic cancer.

The chain recombines TRBV28 with TRBJ2-7; 7 nucleotides align to TRBD2. V dropped 3 bases and J dropped 0; count of bases not matched to a gene: 5. CDR3 length: 15 residues. Germline V gene lookup returns CDR1 MDHEN and CDR2 SYDVKM. The CDR3 spells CASSLLRGSSYEQYF. CDR3 bases: TGTGCCAGCAGTTTGCTTCGCGGGAGCTCCTACGAGCAGTACTTC.

The rearrangement joins TRBV7-6 to TRBJ2-3; 8 bases are a match to TRBD2. Germline V gene sequence: CDR1 SGHVS, CDR2 FNYEAQ. V was clipped by 1 base and J by 4 bases; unmatched bases: 7. There are 16 residues in the CDR3. CDR3 sequence (DNA): TGTGCCAGCAGCTTAGGAGCGGGAGTTGCTGCAGATACGCAGTATTTT. It is translated as CASSLGAGVAADTQYF.

This chain joins TRBV2 and TRBJ2-7; D not resolved. The CDR3 sequence is 11 residues long. Germline CDR1 reads SNHLY; CDR2 reads FYNNEI. Trimming cost V 5 bases and J 5 bases, with 7 bases left between them. CDR3 DNA sequence: TGTGCCAGCAGTCCTAATAACGAGCAGTACTTC. It yields the protein CASSPNNEQYF. The whole variable domain, filled in from reference TRBV2 and TRBJ2-7, reads EPEVTQTPSHQVTQMGQEVILRCVPISNHLYFYWYRQILGQKVEFLVSFYNNEISEKSEIFDDQFSVERPDGSNFTLKIRSTKLEDSAMYFCASSPNNEQYFGPGTRLTVT.

The V and J genes are TRBV2 and TRBJ2-1, with 13 positions matching TRBD2. Losses at the gene ends were 6 bases for V and 6 bases for J; bases not matched to a gene: 2. The CDR3 covers 14 residues. The V gene's germline CDR1 is SNHLY and CDR2 FYNNEI. The CDR3 reads CASRGLAGANEQFF. CDR3 bases: TGTGCCAGCAGAGGACTAGCGGGAGCCAATGAGCAGTTCTTC.

The count of this clone is one. V is TRBV7-6 and J is TRBJ2-5; 8 nucleotides align to TRBD2. CDR1 is SGHVS, CDR2 FNYEAQ, per germline. This CDR3 is 15 amino acids long. The V gene end was trimmed by 4 bases and the J gene end by 4 bases; junction bases not matched to a gene: 8. The CDR3 loop reads CASSSGGAKGETQYF. In DNA, the CDR3 is TGTGCCAGCAGCTCCGGGGGGGCTAAGGGAGAGACCCAGTACTTC.

In this sample, this clone turned up a few times. The chain joins TRBV29-1 to TRBJ2-7; D is possibly TRBD2 (6 bases). V lost 7 bases to trimming and J lost 3 bases, with 10 bases between them. The germline CDR1 and CDR2 sequences are SQVTM and ANQGSEA. CDR3 size: 11 residues. The CDR3 reads CSAGGGYEQYF. CDR3 coding DNA: TGCAGCGCCGGGGGAGGCTACGAGCAGTACTTC.

The chain carries TRBV4-2 and TRBJ2-1, with unresolved D. Germline CDR1 and CDR2: LGHNA and YNFKEQ. The CDR3 loop spans 12 amino acids. V lost 1 base and J 8 bases, leaving 6 bases between the germline ends. Here the CDR3 reads CASSQGRHEQFF. DNA of the CDR3: TGTGCCAGCAGCCAAGGTCGACATGAGCAGTTCTTC.

This rearrangement joins TRBV28 to TRBJ1-4; weak D call: TRBD1 (5 bases). V was clipped by 5 bases and J by 9 bases, with 22 bases between them. Germline V lookup: CDR1 MDHEN, CDR2 SYDVKM. This CDR3 has 16 amino acids. This chain's CDR3 is CASSIELGPSVKKLFF. In DNA form, the CDR3 reads TGTGCCAGCAGTATCGAACTGGGGCCCTCGGTAAAAAAACTGTTTTTT.

The V gene is TRBV30, the J gene TRBJ1-1; no firm D call. Germline values: CDR1 GTSNPN, CDR2 SVGIG (reference sequence). V lost 4 bases and J 8 bases, leaving 20 bases between the germline ends. The CDR3 has 14 amino acids. The CDR3 here is CAWNTHAGSSEAFF. The CDR3 DNA reads as TGTGCCTGGAACACACATGCGGGGTCCTCCGAAGCTTTCTTT.

V is TRBV18 and J is TRBJ2-3; 15 nucleotides match TRBD2. V shed 2 bases, J shed 3 bases, and the junction held 6 bases outside the gene matches. This CDR3 is 18 amino acids long. Germline V gives CDR1 KGHSH, CDR2 LQKENI. Here the CDR3 DNA reads TGTGCCAGCTCACCAGTTGGACTAGCGGGAGGGCCGACAGATACGCAGTATTTT. Protein sequence: CASSPVGLAGGPTDTQYF.

The V gene is TRBV4-3, the J gene TRBJ2-7, with no clear D. Germline V gene lookup returns CDR1 LGHNA and CDR2 YSLEER. The CDR3 covers 14 residues. The V gene lost 0 bases and the J gene lost 0 bases, with 6 bases spanning the gap. The CDR3 is CASSQDPTSYEQYF. Here the CDR3 DNA reads TGCGCCAGCAGCCAAGACCCTACCTCCTACGAGCAGTACTTC.

This chain links TRBV7-9 with TRBJ1-4, with D possibly TRBD1 on 6 matching bases. Germline V gene sequence: CDR1 SEHNR, CDR2 FQNEAQ (reference sequence). The CDR3 extends over 14 amino acids. The CDR3 region has the DNA TGTGCGCTCTCAGGGGCGGTCCGACATGAAAAACTGTTTTTT. It yields the protein CALSGAVRHEKLFF. The full variable domain, in which reference TRBV7-9 and TRBJ1-4 provide the parts outside the CDR3, is DTGVSQNPRHKITKRGQNVTFRCDPISEHNRLYWYRQTLGQGPEFLTYFQNEAQLEKSRLLSDRFSAERPKGSFSTLEIQRTEQGDSAMYLCALSGAVRHEKLFFGSGTQLSVL.

Here the CDR3 reads CASSPAGTDLSYEQYF. The CDR3 DNA reads as TGTGCCAGCAGTCCCGCCGGGACCGACTTATCCTACGAGCAGTACTTC. V is TRBV28 and J is TRBJ2-7; D may correspond to TRBD1 or TRBD2 (5 bases each). This CDR3 region has 16 residues. The germline V gene has CDR1 MDHEN and CDR2 SYDVKM. V lost 5 bases to trimming and J lost 1 base, with 18 bases between them.

The chain couples TRBV5-1 to TRBJ2-7, with TRBD1 matching 10 bases. This CDR3 is built from 15 residues. V gave up 0 bases and J gave up 9 bases; unmatched junction bases: 9. Looked up from germline, CDR1 is SGHRS and CDR2 is YFSETQ. The CDR3 nucleotides are TGCGCCAGCAGCTTGGCCGGGACAGGGGTCGATCGGCAGTACTTC. Translated: CASSLAGTGVDRQYF.

The gene calls are TRBV5-1 and TRBJ1-1, with 7 positions matching TRBD1. With V trimmed by 2 bases and J by 6 bases, 1 base remained unmatched. The V gene's germline CDR1 is SGHRS and CDR2 YFSETQ. This CDR3 region has 12 residues. This chain's CDR3 is CASSFDRAEAFF. The CDR3 DNA sequence: TGCGCCAGCAGCTTCGACAGGGCTGAAGCTTTCTTT. The full variable domain, its missing parts supplied by reference TRBV5-1 and TRBJ1-1, is KAGVTQTPRYLIKTRGQQVTLSCSPISGHRSVSWYQQTPGQGLQFLFEYFSETQRNKGNFPGRFSGRQFSNSRSEMNVSTLELGDSALYLCASSFDRAEAFFGQGTRLTVV.

The chain employs TRBV6-6 and TRBJ2-7; TRBD1 agrees at 12 bases. CDR1 is MNHNY, CDR2 SVGAGI, per germline (reference sequence). This CDR3 is 16 amino acids long. The J segment lost 6 bases and the V segment lost 5 bases, leaving 11 bases of the junction unmatched. The CDR3 DNA follows: TGTGCCAGCAGTCCCCACCCCGGGACAGGGGGCAGCGAGCAGTACTTC. This gives the protein CASSPHPGTGGSEQYF.

This chain connects TRBV5-6 to TRBJ1-2; D unclear. The CDR3 has 12 amino acids. Germline lookup yields CDR1 SGHDT and CDR2 YYEEEE. Deletions cut 0 bases from V and 7 bases from J, with 7 bases between. The CDR3 DNA sequence: TGTGCCAGCAGCTTGGGGCTGGGTGGCTACACCTTC. Protein product: CASSLGLGGYTF.

The chain employs TRBV6-6 and TRBJ2-3; D is ambiguous. Germline loops: CDR1 MNHNY, CDR2 SVGAGI (reference sequence). CDR3 size: 15 residues. The ends were cut back, 7 bases at V and 0 bases at J, with 14 bases in the middle. The CDR3: CASTYSGLSTDTQYF. CDR3 bases: TGTGCCAGCACTTATTCCGGGCTAAGCACAGATACGCAGTATTTT.

This chain uses TRBV6-6 with TRBJ2-5; D is possibly TRBD1 (5 bases). The CDR3 covers 16 residues. Germline-derived CDR1 and CDR2 are MNHNY and SVGAGI (reference sequence). V lost 0 bases to trimming and J lost 4 bases, with 15 bases between them. As DNA, the CDR3 is TGTGCCAGCAGTTACTCGAGGACATCCAGGGTAGAGACCCAGTACTTC. Translation gives CASSYSRTSRVETQYF.